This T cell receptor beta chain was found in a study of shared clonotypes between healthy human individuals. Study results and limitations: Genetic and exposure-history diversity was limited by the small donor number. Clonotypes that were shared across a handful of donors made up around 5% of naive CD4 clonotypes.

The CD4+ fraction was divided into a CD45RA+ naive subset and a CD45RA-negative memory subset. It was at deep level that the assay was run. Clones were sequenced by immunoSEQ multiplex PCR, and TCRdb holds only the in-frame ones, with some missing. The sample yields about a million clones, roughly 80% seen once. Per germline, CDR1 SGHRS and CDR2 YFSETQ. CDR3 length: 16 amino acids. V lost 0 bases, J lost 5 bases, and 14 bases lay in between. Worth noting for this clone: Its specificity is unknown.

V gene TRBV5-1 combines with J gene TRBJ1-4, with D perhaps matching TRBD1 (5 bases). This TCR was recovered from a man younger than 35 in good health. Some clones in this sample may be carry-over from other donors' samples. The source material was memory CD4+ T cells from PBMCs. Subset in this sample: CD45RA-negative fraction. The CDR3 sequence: CASSLGMTVGNEKLFF. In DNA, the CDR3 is TGCGCCAGCAGCTTGGGTATGACAGTGGGGAATGAAAAACTGTTTTTT.